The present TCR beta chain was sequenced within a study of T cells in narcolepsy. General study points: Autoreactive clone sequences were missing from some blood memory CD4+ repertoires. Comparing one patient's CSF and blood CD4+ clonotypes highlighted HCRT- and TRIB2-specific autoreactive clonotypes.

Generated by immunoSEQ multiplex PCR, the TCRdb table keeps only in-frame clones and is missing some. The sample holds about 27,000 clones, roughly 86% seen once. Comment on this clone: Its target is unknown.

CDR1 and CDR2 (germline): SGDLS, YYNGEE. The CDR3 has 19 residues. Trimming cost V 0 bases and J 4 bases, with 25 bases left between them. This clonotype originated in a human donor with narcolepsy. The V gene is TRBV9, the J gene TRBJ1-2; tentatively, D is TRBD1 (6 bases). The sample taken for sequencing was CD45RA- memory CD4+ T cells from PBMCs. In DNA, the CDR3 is TGTGCCAGCAGCGTAGCTCAAGGGGTCCAGGGGTCTCATCTCTATGGCTACACCTTC. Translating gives CASSVAQGVQGSHLYGYTF.